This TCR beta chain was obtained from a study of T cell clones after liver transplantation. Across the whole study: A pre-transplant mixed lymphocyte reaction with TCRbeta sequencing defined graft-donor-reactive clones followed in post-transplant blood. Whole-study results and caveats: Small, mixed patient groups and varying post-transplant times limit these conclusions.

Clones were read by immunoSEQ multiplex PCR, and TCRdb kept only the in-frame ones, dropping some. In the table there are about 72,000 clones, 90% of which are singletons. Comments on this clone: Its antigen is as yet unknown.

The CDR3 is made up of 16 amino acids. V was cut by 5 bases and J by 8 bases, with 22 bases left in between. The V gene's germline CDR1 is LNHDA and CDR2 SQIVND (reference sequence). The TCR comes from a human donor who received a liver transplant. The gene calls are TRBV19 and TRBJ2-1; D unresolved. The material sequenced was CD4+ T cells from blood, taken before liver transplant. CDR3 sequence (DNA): TGTGCCAGTAGTTCCCTTGATAACGGGCCTTGGGATGAGCAGTTCTTC. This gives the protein CASSSLDNGPWDEQFF.